This TCR beta chain was found in a study of T cells in Graves' hyperthyroidism and ophthalmopathy. Germline V gene lookup returns CDR1 SGHRS and CDR2 YFSETQ. V lost 0 bases, J lost 1 base, and 13 bases lay in between. This CDR3 region has 16 residues. RNA transcripts were the template for amplifying TCR beta CDR3 regions. A first-round RT-PCR of the TCR CDR3 used the HTBI primer set. TCRdb ran MiXCR on the multiplex PCR reads and lists one entry per CDR3 protein. The data show a few hundred thousand distinct CDR3 sequences, with roughly 16% seen just once and roughly 3% held by the top ten. This clonotype was found a few times. Its specificity is unknown. In the ophthalmopathy cohort, Clinical Activity Score was at least 3, NOSPECS grade at least 4, and duration under 3 months. Lactation, pregnancy, other autoimmune disease or uncontrolled infection excluded patients. Overall study results and limits: Expanded thyroid clonotypes (above 0.001) were mostly also found in blood.

This clonotype was sampled from a woman between 40 and 50 years old with Graves' ophthalmopathy. Sequenced sample: blood. The V gene is TRBV5-1, the J gene TRBJ1-1; tentatively, D is TRBD1 (5 bases). In DNA, the CDR3 is TGCGCCAGCAGCTTGGATCCTTTGGGGGGGAACACTGAAGCTTTCTTT. Its protein is CASSLDPLGGNTEAFF.